Here is one T cell receptor (beta chain) with its context. Its antigen is not known. The CDR3 is 15 amino acids. Per germline, CDR1 MNHNS and CDR2 SASEGT. Trimming cost V 4 bases and J 2 bases; bases outside gene matches: 5. The data derive from a study of siplizumab effects on memory and regulatory T cells. It was about 100,000 TCR templates that were assayed per sample. Clones were read by immunoSEQ multiplex PCR, and TCRdb kept only the in-frame ones, dropping some. In the table there are about 85,000 clones, 95% of which are singletons. Findings of the study overall: Siplizumab significantly brought down the alloreactive sequences that trace back to unstimulated CD4+ memory cells. Unstimulated subsets were the mapping target of only a minor fraction of alloreactive clones.

The J gene is TRBJ2-1, the V gene TRBV6-1, with 7 bases fitting TRBD2. The clonotype was recovered from a human donor in good health. The specimen was CD8+ T cells sorted from blood. The chain's CDR3 is CASSGLADTYNEQFF. Here the CDR3 DNA reads TGTGCCAGCAGTGGTCTAGCGGATACCTACAATGAGCAGTTCTTC.